Listed below are T cell receptor beta chains from one sample, sequenced in a study of T cells in Graves' hyperthyroidism and ophthalmopathy. Each CDR3 protein gets one entry after TCRdb re-called the multiplex PCR reads with MiXCR. Here the sample spans around 720,000 distinct CDR3 sequences, approximately 40% being singletons. The sample taken for sequencing was blood. The receptors were sampled from a woman between 35 and 50 years old with Graves' hyperthyroidism. Each CDR3 is given with its conserved first and last residue. The D gene is left open where the match is weak. A row's size may be missing; if present it is once, few, many or a size class.

j_gene	v_gene	d_gene	abundance	CDR3nt	CDR3aa
TRBJ1-3	TRBV4-3	-	-	TGCGCCAGCAGCCAAGTTTTCGGGGTCTCTGGAAACACCATATATTTT	CASSQVFGVSGNTIYF
TRBJ1-1	TRBV6-2/TRBV6-3	-	few	TGTGCCAGCAGTTACGAGCAGGGATCTGAAGCTTTCTTT	CASSYEQGSEAFF
TRBJ1-4	TRBV30	-	many	TGTGCCTGGAGTGTACTAAGGGAAAAACTGTTTTTT	CAWSVLREKLFF
TRBJ2-2	TRBV29-1	-	many	TGCAGCGTTGGTCGGCACACGAACACCGGGGAGCTGTTTTTT	CSVGRHTNTGELFF
TRBJ1-3	TRBV12-3/TRBV12-4	-	many	TGTGCCAGCAGTTTCACAGTCTCTGGAAACACCATATATTTT	CASSFTVSGNTIYF
TRBJ1-2	TRBV6-5	TRBD1	few	TGTGCCAGCAGTTACTCGGGACAGTGGAGCTATGGCTACACCTTC	CASSYSGQWSYGYTF
TRBJ1-1	TRBV20-1	-	few	TGCAGTGCTAGAGATACATCCGGGTCCGAAGCTTTCTTT	CSARDTSGSEAFF
TRBJ1-5	TRBV20-1	TRBD1	few	TGCAGTGCTCCCTACAGGGGGGGCGCAGGCAATCAGCCCCAGCATTTT	CSAPYRGGAGNQPQHF
TRBJ1-2	TRBV5-6	-	-	TGTGCCAGCAGCTTGTTGGCATTGCTCTCGAACTATGGCTACACCTTC	CASSLLALLSNYGYTF
TRBJ1-1	TRBV7-9	-	-	TGTGCCAGCAGCTATCCAGGGGCACCGAACACTGAAGCTTTCTTT	CASSYPGAPNTEAFF
TRBJ2-5	TRBV5-6	TRBD2	-	TGTGCCAGCAGCTTGGCCAAGACTAGCGCGCAAGAGACCCAGTACTTC	CASSLAKTSAQETQYF
TRBJ1-5	TRBV6-1	-	-	TGTGCCAGCAGTAAGTCTCTGAGACAGTCAACCTCTGTGAGCAATCAGCCCCAGCATTTT	CASSKSLRQSTSVSNQPQHF